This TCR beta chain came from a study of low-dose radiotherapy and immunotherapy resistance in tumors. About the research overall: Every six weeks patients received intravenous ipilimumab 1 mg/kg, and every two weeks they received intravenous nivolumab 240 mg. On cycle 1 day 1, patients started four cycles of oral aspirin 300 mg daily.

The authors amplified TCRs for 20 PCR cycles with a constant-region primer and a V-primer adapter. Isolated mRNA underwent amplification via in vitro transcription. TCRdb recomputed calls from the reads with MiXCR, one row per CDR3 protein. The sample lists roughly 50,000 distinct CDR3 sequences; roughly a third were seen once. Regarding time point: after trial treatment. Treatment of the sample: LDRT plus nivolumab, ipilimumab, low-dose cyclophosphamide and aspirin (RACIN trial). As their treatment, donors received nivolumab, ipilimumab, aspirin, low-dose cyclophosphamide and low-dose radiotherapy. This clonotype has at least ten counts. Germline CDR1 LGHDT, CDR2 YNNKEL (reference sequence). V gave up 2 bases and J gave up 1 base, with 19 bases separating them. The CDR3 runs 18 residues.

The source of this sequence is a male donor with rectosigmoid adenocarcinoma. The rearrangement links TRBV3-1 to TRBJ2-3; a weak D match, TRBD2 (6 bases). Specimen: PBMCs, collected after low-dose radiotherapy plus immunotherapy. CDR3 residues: CASSQRVRRAPGTDTQYF. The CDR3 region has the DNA TGTGCCAGCAGCCAACGGGTTCGGAGGGCCCCAGGCACAGATACGCAGTATTTT.